The 25 T cell receptor beta chains below all came from one sample that was sequenced in a study of blood T cell repertoires in COVID-19. Data came from immunoSEQ multiplex PCR; TCRdb stores just in-frame clones and leaves some out. The sample holds fewer than 300,000 clones, 82% seen once. The sample was peripheral blood. The receptor set was obtained from a woman aged 18-35 years with acute or convalescent COVID-19.

V usage is TRBV7-8 and J usage is TRBJ2-4; 8 bases are shared with TRBD2. The J segment lost 9 bases and the V segment lost 4 bases, leaving 8 bases of the junction unmatched. The CDR3 length is 14 residues. Germline lookup yields CDR1 SGHVS and CDR2 FQNEAQ. For the CDR3, the DNA is TGTGCCAGCAGCTCGGAGCGGGGGTCGGGCATTCAGTACTTC. It encodes CASSSERGSGIQYF.

The chain uses TRBV28 and TRBJ1-2, with D unclear. Germline CDR1 is MDHEN and CDR2 is SYDVKM. Between the trimmed V and J ends, which lost 7 bases and 4 bases, there was a span of 16 bases. This CDR3 comprises 14 residues. The CDR3 nucleotides are TGTGCCAGCACCAGTAAACCTAGCTTCTATGGCTACACCTTC. As protein: CASTSKPSFYGYTF.

This chain links TRBV5-4 with TRBJ2-1; weak D call: TRBD1 (5 bases). Germline V lookup: CDR1 SGHNT, CDR2 YYREEE (reference sequence). CDR3 length equals 14 residues. Trimming took 3 bases from V and 6 from J, leaving 13 bases between them. The CDR3 sequence: CASSSATGPNEQFF. In DNA, the CDR3 is TGTGCCAGCAGCTCGGCTACAGGCCCCAATGAGCAGTTCTTC.

The chain combines TRBV7-6 with TRBJ2-7; D unresolved. This CDR3 spans 11 amino acids. In germline, CDR1 is SGHVS, CDR2 FNYEAQ. Trimming left V 1 base short and J 5 bases short, with 3 bases between. The CDR3 bases are TGTGCCAGCAGCTTAGGAGACGAGCAGTACTTC. Residues: CASSLGDEQYF.

The J gene is TRBJ1-6, the V gene TRBV7-2; 10 nucleotides agree with TRBD1. The CDR3 spans 14 residues. Germline V gene lookup returns CDR1 SGHTA and CDR2 FQGNSA. V was clipped by 5 bases and J by 9 bases; unmatched bases: 4. CDR3: CASSPGQGSSPLHF. The DNA of the CDR3 is TGTGCCAGCAGCCCGGGACAGGGGAGTTCACCCCTCCACTTT.

The rearrangement links TRBV6-5 to TRBJ1-2, with 7 bases aligning to TRBD1. Germline V gene data show CDR1 as MNHEY and CDR2 as SVGAGI. The CDR3 has 15 amino acids. V lost 3 bases to trimming and J lost 2 bases; unmatched junction nucleotides: 6. The CDR3 loop is CASSYTGGQNYGYTF. In DNA, the CDR3 is TGTGCCAGCAGTTATACTGGGGGACAGAACTATGGCTACACCTTC.

The chain joins TRBV4-2 to TRBJ2-7; 9 bases match TRBD2. The CDR3 totals 17 residues. Germline CDR1 LGHNA, CDR2 YNFKEQ. The V and J ends lost 0 bases and 0 bases, in that order; junction bases with no gene match: 6. As DNA, the CDR3 is TGTGCCAGCAGCCAAGATGGGCTAGCGGGACGCTCCTACGAGCAGTACTTC. This encodes CASSQDGLAGRSYEQYF.

V and J are TRBV6-1 and TRBJ1-5; D possibly corresponds to TRBD1 (5 bases). The CDR3 runs to 14 residues. The V and J ends lost 1 base and 5 bases respectively, with 9 bases between them. In germline, CDR1 is MNHNS, CDR2 SASEGT. The CDR3 region has the DNA TGTGCCAGCAGTGAAGATTGGGGGGATCAGCCCCAGCATTTT. Amino acid sequence: CASSEDWGDQPQHF.

The gene calls are TRBV7-9 and TRBJ2-7; D unclear. Between the trimmed V and J ends, which lost 4 bases and 4 bases, there was a span of 8 bases. From germline, CDR1 is SEHNR and CDR2 FQNEAQ (reference sequence). This CDR3 comprises 12 residues. CDR3 protein: CASSYDSYEQYF. The CDR3 coding sequence is TGTGCCAGCAGCTACGACTCTTACGAGCAGTACTTC. Full variable domain (rest looked up from reference TRBV7-9 and TRBJ2-7): DTGVSQNPRHKITKRGQNVTFRCDPISEHNRLYWYRQTLGQGPEFLTYFQNEAQLEKSRLLSDRFSAERPKGSFSTLEIQRTEQGDSAMYLCASSYDSYEQYFGPGTRLTVT.

Of note for this clone: The sample has other DNA sequences that encode this CDR3 too. The genes are TRBV28 and TRBJ1-2; 9 bases agree with TRBD1. The germline V gene has CDR1 MDHEN and CDR2 SYDVKM. Germline trimming cut 6 bases from V and 4 bases from J; bases unmatched to any gene: 3. The CDR3 spans 13 residues. The CDR3 sequence is CASSSGQGYGYTF. The DNA of the CDR3 is TGTGCCAGCAGCTCGGGACAGGGCTATGGCTACACCTTC.

The rearrangement uses TRBV24-1 and TRBJ2-2; 12 bases line up with TRBD2. Trimming removed 1 base from V and 5 bases from J; junction bases left unmatched: 7. Germline CDR1 reads KGHDR; CDR2 reads SFDVKD. CDR3 length: 18 amino acids. This CDR3 is CATSDFIGTSGQTGELFF. CDR3 coding DNA: TGTGCCACCAGTGATTTCATAGGGACTAGCGGGCAGACCGGGGAGCTGTTTTTT.

This sequence joins TRBV19 and TRBJ2-7, with 10 bases lining up with TRBD2. The trim removed 6 bases at V and 5 bases at J, leaving 22 bases unmatched. The CDR3 loop spans 19 amino acids. The germline CDR1 and CDR2 sequences are LNHDA and SQIVND (reference sequence). CDR3 in DNA: TGTGCCAGTAGCCAGAGGACCCCTGCTAGCGGGAGAGTGTCGAACGAGCAGTACTTC. Translation gives CASSQRTPASGRVSNEQYF. Variable domain in full (rest from reference TRBV19 and TRBJ2-7): DGGITQSPKYLFRKEGQNVTLSCEQNLNHDAMYWYRQDPGQGLRLIYYSQIVNDFQKGDIAEGYSVSREKKESFPLTVTSAQKNPTAFYLCASSQRTPASGRVSNEQYFGPGTRLTVT.

The chain links TRBV29-1 to TRBJ2-2; D is undetermined. Germline values: CDR1 SQVTM, CDR2 ANQGSEA. The CDR3 covers 11 residues. Trimming took 2 bases from V and 8 from J, leaving 6 bases between them. For the CDR3, the DNA is TGCAGCGTTGAAAAAGCTGGGGAGCTGTTTTTT. Its protein product is CSVEKAGELFF.

This clone was recorded once. The gene calls are TRBV4-3 and TRBJ2-1; 8 bases are shared with TRBD2. Unmatched junction bases numbered 8, after V lost 0 bases and J lost 4 bases. The germline CDR1 and CDR2 sequences are LGHNA and YSLEER. The CDR3 covers 17 residues. The CDR3 loop is CASSQDRAGGPYNEQFF. The DNA for the CDR3 is TGCGCCAGCAGCCAAGATCGGGCGGGAGGTCCATACAATGAGCAGTTCTTC.

The chain links TRBV6-4 to TRBJ2-1; 9 positions agree with TRBD1. The length of the CDR3 is 15 residues. With V trimmed by 3 bases and J by 1 base, 1 base remained unmatched. Germline assignment: CDR1 MRHNA and CDR2 SNTAGT. CDR3 in DNA: TGTGCCAGCAGTGAGACAGGGGGGTCCTACAATGAGCAGTTCTTC. Translating it yields CASSETGGSYNEQFF.

The chain couples TRBV9 to TRBJ2-5, with 10 bases matching TRBD2. The CDR3 runs 16 residues. Germline assignment: CDR1 SGDLS and CDR2 YYNGEE. V shed 3 bases, J shed 2 bases, and the junction held 7 bases outside the gene matches. CDR3 in DNA: TGTGCCAGCAGCGAGGGACTAGCGTATAGTCAAGAGACCCAGTACTTC. It is translated as CASSEGLAYSQETQYF. Combining the CDR3 with reference TRBV9 and TRBJ2-5 gives the whole variable domain DSGVTQTPKHLITATGQRVTLRCSPRSGDLSVYWYQQSLDQGLQFLIQYYNGEERAKGNILERFSAQQFPDLHSELNLSSLELGDSALYFCASSEGLAYSQETQYFGPGTRLLVL.

The chain is built from TRBV5-5 and TRBJ2-7; maybe TRBD2 (6 bases). This CDR3 is 14 amino acids long. The germline CDR1 and CDR2 sequences are SGHKS and YYEKEE (reference sequence). The germline V and J ends were trimmed by 5 bases and 0 bases, with 12 bases remaining between them. The CDR3 loop is CASRRDSYSYEQYF. CDR3 bases: TGTGCCAGCAGGAGGGACTCCTACTCCTACGAGCAGTACTTC.

The rearrangement uses TRBV2 and TRBJ2-2; 13 bases agree with TRBD2. V was pared by 6 bases and J by 4 bases, with 5 bases of the junction left unmatched. CDR1 is SNHLY, CDR2 FYNNEI, per germline. The CDR3 is made up of 16 amino acids. The CDR3 loop reads CASSRRTSGSTGELFF. The CDR3 nucleotides are TGTGCCAGCAGCCGGAGGACTAGCGGGAGCACCGGGGAGCTGTTTTTT.

The chain uses TRBV30 and TRBJ1-6; 10 bases agree with TRBD1. Germline-derived CDR1 and CDR2 are GTSNPN and SVGIG (reference sequence). After removal of 1 base from V and 13 bases from J, the junction contained 4 bases not matched to a gene. The CDR3 totals 13 residues. CDR3 in DNA: TGTGCCTGGAGTGGACAGGGGGCGACCCCCCTCCACTTT. Translation: CAWSGQGATPLHF.

The rearrangement uses TRBV5-1 and TRBJ2-2; weak D call: TRBD2 (6 bases). The CDR3 is 14 residues long. V lost 2 bases, J lost 7 bases, and 12 bases lay in between. CDR1 is SGHRS and CDR2 is YFSETQ in the germline V gene. The DNA for the CDR3 is TGCGCCAGCAGCTTCGGGGGAGTCGACGGGGAGCTGTTTTTT. Its translation: CASSFGGVDGELFF.

This chain connects TRBV19 to TRBJ2-1; 13 nucleotides align to TRBD2. From germline, CDR1 is LNHDA and CDR2 SQIVND (reference sequence). The CDR3 is made up of 16 amino acids. V was pared by 6 bases and J by 4 bases, with 6 bases of the junction left unmatched. CDR3 region: CASSPPTSGRYNEQFF. The DNA for the CDR3 is TGTGCCAGTAGCCCTCCGACTAGCGGGAGGTACAATGAGCAGTTCTTC. The full variable domain, with the rest looked up from reference TRBV19 and TRBJ2-1, is DGGITQSPKYLFRKEGQNVTLSCEQNLNHDAMYWYRQDPGQGLRLIYYSQIVNDFQKGDIAEGYSVSREKKESFPLTVTSAQKNPTAFYLCASSPPTSGRYNEQFFGPGTRLTVL.

This chain uses TRBV9 with TRBJ1-1; 8 bases map to TRBD1. The germline V gene has CDR1 SGDLS and CDR2 YYNGEE. V lost 4 bases, J lost 10 bases, and 12 bases stayed unmatched. The CDR3 is 14 amino acids. DNA for the CDR3: TGTGCCAGCAGCACACCGGGACAGGAGGATGGAGCTTTCTTT. Its protein product is CASSTPGQEDGAFF.

The J gene is TRBJ1-3, the V gene TRBV30, with D possibly being TRBD1 (5 bases). The CDR3 totals 13 residues. V was shortened by 5 bases and J by 4 bases, with 12 bases between the two germline ends. CDR1 is GTSNPN and CDR2 is SVGIG in the germline V gene (reference sequence). The CDR3 here is CAWETGAGNTIYF. The CDR3 DNA sequence: TGTGCCTGGGAGACTGGGGCAGGAAACACCATATATTTT.

The chain carries TRBV10-3 and TRBJ2-7; 13 nucleotides match TRBD2. This CDR3 has 13 amino acids. CDR1 is ENHRY, CDR2 SYGVKD, per germline. V dropped 10 bases and J dropped 6; count of bases not matched to a gene: 6. This chain's CDR3 is CASGLAGVSEQYF. CDR3 bases: TGTGCCAGCGGACTAGCGGGAGTATCCGAGCAGTACTTC.

The rearrangement uses TRBV28 and TRBJ2-3; D is perhaps TRBD2 (5 bases). There are 15 residues in the CDR3. Germline CDR1 MDHEN, CDR2 SYDVKM. V was cut by 7 bases and J by 1 base, with 15 bases left in between. CDR3: CASTRSGARTDTQYF. The CDR3 coding sequence is TGTGCCAGCACGAGAAGCGGAGCCCGCACAGATACGCAGTATTTT.